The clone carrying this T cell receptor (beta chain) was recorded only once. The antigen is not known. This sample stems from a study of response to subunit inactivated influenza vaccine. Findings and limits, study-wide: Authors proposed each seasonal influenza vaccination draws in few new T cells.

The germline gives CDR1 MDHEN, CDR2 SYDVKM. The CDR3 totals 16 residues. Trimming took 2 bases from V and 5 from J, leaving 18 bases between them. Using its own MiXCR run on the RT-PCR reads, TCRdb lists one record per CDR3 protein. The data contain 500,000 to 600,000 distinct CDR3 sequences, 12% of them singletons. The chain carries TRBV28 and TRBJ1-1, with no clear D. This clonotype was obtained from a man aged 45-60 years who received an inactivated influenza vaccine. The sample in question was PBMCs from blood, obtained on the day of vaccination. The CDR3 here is CASSLRWPDVWTEAFF. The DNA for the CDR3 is TGTGCCAGCAGTTTAAGATGGCCCGATGTGTGGACTGAAGCTTTCTTT. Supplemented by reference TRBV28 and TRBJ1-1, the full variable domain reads DVKVTQSSRYLVKRTGEKVFLECVQDMDHENMFWYRQDPGLGLRLIYFSYDVKMKEKGDIPEGYSVSREKKERFSLILESASTNQTSMYLCASSLRWPDVWTEAFFGQGTRLTVV.